What follows are 32 T cell receptor beta chains derived from one specimen sequenced in a study of OX40 agonist ivuxolimab in advanced cancers. TCRdb keeps only in-frame clones here, not all; method: immunoSEQ multiplex PCR. The table lists under 100,000 clones, about 85% of them singletons. Specimen: CD4+ or CD8+ T cells sorted from blood, collected in a trial of the OX40 agonist ivuxolimab. These receptors originate from an adult with an advanced solid tumor such as melanoma, head and neck, liver or kidney cancer.

The chain combines TRBV4-1 with TRBJ2-1; 9 bases align to TRBD1. The ends lost 1 base at V and 6 bases at J; junction bases unmatched: 4. This CDR3 region has 15 residues. The germline V gene encodes CDR1 MGHRA and CDR2 YSYEKL. The CDR3 DNA follows: TGCGCCAGCAGCCAAGTTAGGGACAGGGCCAATGAGCAGTTCTTC. Protein product: CASSQVRDRANEQFF.

This chain uses TRBV21-1 with TRBJ2-7; TRBD1 is the table's D call, not checked against the DNA. TRBV21-1 is a listed pseudogene. The CDR3 extends over 14 amino acids. DNA of the CDR3: TGTGCCAGCAGCATAAGGACAGGCTACTACGAGCAGTACTTC. Its translation is CASSIRTGYYEQYF.

The chain is built from TRBV10-3 and TRBJ1-4; weak D call: TRBD1 (5 bases). Germline loops: CDR1 ENHRY, CDR2 SYGVKD. This CDR3 is built from 13 residues. With 10 bases removed from V and 5 bases from J, the gap between germline ends came to 14 bases. For the CDR3, the DNA is TGTGCCAGTCAACGGGGGGGGAATGAAAAACTGTTTTTT. As protein: CASQRGGNEKLFF.

The J gene is TRBJ2-3, the V gene TRBV28; 7 bases agree with TRBD1. Germline assignment: CDR1 MDHEN and CDR2 SYDVKM. The V segment lost 8 bases and the J segment 2 bases; nucleotides outside the gene matches: 4. CDR3 length: 13 amino acids. CDR3 amino acids: CASWDRLTDTQYF. CDR3 nucleotides: TGTGCCAGCTGGGACAGACTCACAGATACGCAGTATTTT.

V is TRBV11-1 and J is TRBJ2-7; D gene uncertain. The CDR3 has 12 amino acids. The V end was cut by 5 bases, the J end by 0 bases, with 5 bases between. Germline-derived CDR1 and CDR2 are SGHAT and FQDESV (reference sequence). Here the CDR3 DNA reads TGTGCCAGCAGCGGATACTCCTACGAGCAGTACTTC. Protein product: CASSGYSYEQYF.

The CDR3 reads CASSPRDSYYEQYF. The CDR3 nucleotides read TGTGCCAGCAGCCCCCGGGACAGCTACTACGAGCAGTACTTC. The rearrangement uses TRBV7-2 and TRBJ2-7, with 7 bases matching TRBD1. The germline V gene has CDR1 SGHTA and CDR2 FQGNSA. The length of the CDR3 is 14 residues. The ends lost 5 bases at V and 3 bases at J; junction bases unmatched: 7. Full variable domain (missing parts from reference TRBV7-2 and TRBJ2-7): GAGVSQSPSNKVTEKGKDVELRCDPISGHTALYWYRQSLGQGLEFLIYFQGNSAPDKSGLPSDRFSAERTGGSVSTLTIQRTQQEDSAVYLCASSPRDSYYEQYFGPGTRLTVT.

CDR3 protein: CASSFFRDSVMNTEAFF. DNA for the CDR3: TGTGCCAGCAGCTTTTTCCGGGACAGCGTTATGAACACTGAAGCTTTCTTT. The chain couples TRBV7-9 to TRBJ1-1; TRBD1 aligns across 7 bases. The germline CDR1 and CDR2 sequences are SEHNR and FQNEAQ (reference sequence). The length of the CDR3 is 17 residues. The V and J ends lost 3 bases and 0 bases, in that order; junction bases with no gene match: 10.

V and J are TRBV6-6 and TRBJ2-7; a weak D match, TRBD2 (6 bases). Germline CDR1 is MNHNY and CDR2 is SVGAGI (reference sequence). The CDR3 has 13 amino acids. Deletions cut 6 bases from V and 2 bases from J, with 11 bases between. This chain's CDR3 is CASSGGNPYEQYF. The CDR3 DNA sequence: TGTGCCAGCAGCGGGGGAAACCCCTACGAGCAGTACTTC.

The rearrangement links TRBV29-1 to TRBJ1-2; D may be TRBD1 (5 bases). This CDR3 has 13 residues. Germline values: CDR1 SQVTM, CDR2 ANQGSEA. V lost 4 bases, J lost 0 bases, and 9 bases lay in between. The CDR3 DNA reads as TGCAGCGTTGCGACAGTTTCTAACTATGGCTACACCTTC. It specifies CSVATVSNYGYTF. The whole variable domain, filled in from reference TRBV29-1 and TRBJ1-2, reads SAVISQKPSRDICQRGTSLTIQCQVDSQVTMMFWYRQQPGQSLTLIATANQGSEATYESGFVIDKFPISRPNLTFSTLTVSNMSPEDSSIYLCSVATVSNYGYTFGSGTRLTVV.

V gene TRBV29-1 combines with J gene TRBJ2-5, with 9 bases fitting TRBD2. Germline CDR1 reads SQVTM; CDR2 reads ANQGSEA. CDR3 size: 14 residues. Trimming removed 5 bases from V and 5 bases from J; junction bases left unmatched: 9. DNA of the CDR3: TGCAGCGTTCTTTGGCGGGGGGGCACGGAGACCCAGTACTTC. Encoded protein: CSVLWRGGTETQYF. Using reference TRBV29-1 and TRBJ2-5 for the parts outside the CDR3, the full variable domain is SAVISQKPSRDICQRGTSLTIQCQVDSQVTMMFWYRQQPGQSLTLIATANQGSEATYESGFVIDKFPISRPNLTFSTLTVSNMSPEDSSIYLCSVLWRGGTETQYFGPGTRLLVL.

The rearrangement uses TRBV6-1 and TRBJ1-2, with 7 bases identical to TRBD1. The V and J ends lost 1 base and 4 bases, in that order; junction bases with no gene match: 3. Germline CDR1 MNHNS, CDR2 SASEGT. The CDR3 runs 14 residues. Here the CDR3 DNA reads TGTGCCAGCAGTGAAGTGTCAGGGGGCTATGGCTACACCTTC. It encodes CASSEVSGGYGYTF.

The rearrangement links TRBV11-2 to TRBJ1-2, with 9 bases aligning to TRBD1. The CDR3 length is 14 residues. Germline V gene data show CDR1 as SGHAT and CDR2 as FQNNGV. Trimming at V came to 2 bases and at J to 4 bases, leaving 2 bases not matched to a gene. CDR3 DNA sequence: TGTGCCAGCAGCTTAACAGGGGGCGCCTATGGCTACACCTTC. It specifies CASSLTGGAYGYTF.

The chain couples TRBV23-1 to TRBJ2-7; 8 bases align to TRBD1. TRBV23-1 is an ORF for which the function is uncertain. V lost 11 bases, J lost 0 bases, and 6 bases stayed unmatched. The CDR3 runs 13 residues. CDR3 in amino acids: CASGGESSYEQYF. CDR3 nucleotides: TGCGCCTCAGGGGGCGAGAGCTCCTACGAGCAGTACTTC.

About this clone: At the DNA level, this CDR3 is encoded by other sequences in the same sample as well. The chain uses TRBV19 and TRBJ2-5, with D unclear. Per germline, CDR1 LNHDA and CDR2 SQIVND (reference sequence). The V end lost 3 bases, the J end lost 5 bases, and 4 bases lay between the germline ends. This CDR3 is 11 amino acids long. The CDR3 loop is CASSIRETQYF. CDR3 coding DNA: TGTGCCAGTAGTATCCGGGAGACCCAGTACTTC.

The chain joins TRBV6-4 to TRBJ2-3, with D perhaps TRBD2 (5 bases). Trimming removed 2 bases at V and 3 bases at J, with 9 bases between. Germline CDR1 is MRHNA and CDR2 is SNTAGT. The CDR3 is made up of 14 amino acids. In nucleotides, the CDR3 is TGTGCCAGCAGTGACGAACTAGGGACAGATACGCAGTATTTT. Translation: CASSDELGTDTQYF.

The V gene is TRBV7-8, the J gene TRBJ1-2; the D gene is possibly TRBD1 (5 bases). V lost 1 base to trimming and J lost 6 bases, with 6 bases between them. This CDR3 contains 12 residues. Per germline, CDR1 SGHVS and CDR2 FQNEAQ. CDR3 nucleotide sequence: TGTGCCAGCAGCTTAGGCAGGGATGGCTACACCTTC. Translating gives CASSLGRDGYTF.

The genes are TRBV5-1 and TRBJ2-3; D possibly corresponds to TRBD2 (5 bases). Germline loops: CDR1 SGHRS, CDR2 YFSETQ. V gave up 1 base and J gave up 6 bases, with 9 bases separating them. There are 13 residues in the CDR3. The CDR3 region is CASSLPSLDTQYF. DNA of the CDR3: TGCGCCAGCAGCTTGCCTAGCTTGGATACGCAGTATTTT.

The V call is TRBV7-2, the J call TRBJ1-6; 7 bases map to TRBD1. This CDR3 comprises 15 residues. Germline V gene sequence: CDR1 SGHTA, CDR2 FQGNSA. V lost 5 bases, J lost 7 bases, and 8 bases stayed unmatched. The CDR3 nucleotides read TGTGCCAGCAGCCCCCGGGACAGCTCGAATTCACCCCTCCACTTT. This codes for CASSPRDSSNSPLHF. Full variable domain (missing parts from reference TRBV7-2 and TRBJ1-6): GAGVSQSPSNKVTEKGKDVELRCDPISGHTALYWYRQSLGQGLEFLIYFQGNSAPDKSGLPSDRFSAERTGGSVSTLTIQRTQQEDSAVYLCASSPRDSSNSPLHFGNGTRLTVT.

CDR3 DNA: TGTGCCAGCAGCCCGACAGGGTTCTCACCCCTCCACTTT. Translation: CASSPTGFSPLHF. The rearrangement links TRBV11-2 to TRBJ1-6, with 7 bases fitting TRBD1. V shed 5 bases and J 10 bases; nucleotides not matched to a gene: 5. CDR1 is SGHAT, CDR2 FQNNGV, per germline. The CDR3 runs 13 residues.

This chain joins TRBV6-5 and TRBJ1-2, with D possibly TRBD1 on 6 matching bases. CDR3 length: 14 residues. V was clipped by 6 bases and J by 4 bases, with 15 bases between them. The germline gives CDR1 MNHEY, CDR2 SVGAGI. DNA for the CDR3: TGTGCCAGCAGCAGGGGCTCGGGTGGCTATGGCTACACCTTC. As protein: CASSRGSGGYGYTF.

The chain joins TRBV6-1 to TRBJ1-4, with 10 bases fitting TRBD1. The CDR3 consists of 17 residues. V gave up 3 bases and J gave up 2 bases; unmatched junction bases: 6. CDR1 is MNHNS, CDR2 SASEGT, per germline. The CDR3 spells CASSETGGANTNEKLFF. The CDR3 DNA is TGTGCCAGCAGTGAGACAGGGGGCGCGAACACTAATGAAAAACTGTTTTTT.

V and J are TRBV5-1 and TRBJ1-1; D is uncertain. Germline CDR1 reads SGHRS; CDR2 reads YFSETQ. Trimming took off 1 base at V and 3 bases at J, with 13 bases between the two ends. The CDR3 is 15 residues long. CDR3 region: CASSLSGPGYTEAFF. For the CDR3, the DNA is TGCGCCAGCAGCTTGTCCGGGCCGGGCTACACTGAAGCTTTCTTT. The full variable domain, completed using reference TRBV5-1 and TRBJ1-1, is KAGVTQTPRYLIKTRGQQVTLSCSPISGHRSVSWYQQTPGQGLQFLFEYFSETQRNKGNFPGRFSGRQFSNSRSEMNVSTLELGDSALYLCASSLSGPGYTEAFFGQGTRLTVV.

This clone was counted a single time. The chain combines TRBV6-6 with TRBJ2-1, with D possibly TRBD1 on 5 matching bases. Germline V CDR1 and CDR2: MNHNY, SVGAGI (reference sequence). V lost 6 bases and J 1 base, leaving 13 bases between the germline ends. The CDR3 is 15 residues long. CDR3 protein: CASSPPQGSYNEQFF. In nucleotides, the CDR3 is TGTGCCAGCAGCCCCCCCCAGGGATCCTACAATGAGCAGTTCTTC.

This rearrangement joins TRBV6-1 to TRBJ1-2; D unclear. This CDR3 comprises 13 residues. The V end was cut by 2 bases, the J end by 5 bases, with 9 bases between. Looked up from germline, CDR1 is MNHNS and CDR2 is SASEGT. CDR3 nucleotides: TGTGCCAGCAGTGAAAGGTCAGCTTATGGCTACACCTTC. Its protein product is CASSERSAYGYTF.

About this clone: Sequence at one end of the junction differs from germline and may be a read error. Different DNA sequences within this sample yield the same CDR3. The J gene is TRBJ1-2, the V gene TRBV7-9; D is undetermined. CDR1 is SEHNR, CDR2 FQNEAQ, per germline (reference sequence). The CDR3 spans 13 residues. The DNA for the CDR3 is TGTGCCAGTAGCTTAGAGGCCGGTATAGGCTACACCTTC. This translates into CASSLEAGIGYTF.

The chain recombines TRBV27 with TRBJ1-6; D is perhaps TRBD1 (5 bases). CDR3 length equals 14 residues. Trimming removed 5 bases at V and 8 bases at J, with 13 bases between. The germline CDR1 and CDR2 sequences are MNHEY and SMNVEV (reference sequence). CDR3 protein: CASSLRGGDSPLHF. As DNA, the CDR3 is TGTGCCAGCAGTCTTAGGGGAGGGGATTCACCCCTCCACTTT.

This clone was counted a few times. The V gene is TRBV7-6, the J gene TRBJ1-4; TRBD1 agrees at 7 bases. The V gene's germline CDR1 is SGHVS and CDR2 FNYEAQ. With V trimmed by 5 bases and J by 3 bases, 3 bases remained unmatched. This CDR3 has 14 residues. The CDR3 loop is CASSMGQPNEKLFF. The CDR3 region has the DNA TGTGCCAGCAGCATGGGACAGCCTAATGAAAAACTGTTTTTT.

J is TRBJ1-3 and V is TRBV28, with a weak D call TRBD1 (5 bases). The CDR3 covers 16 residues. The V and J ends lost 6 bases and 2 bases respectively, with 17 bases between them. CDR1 is MDHEN, CDR2 SYDVKM, per germline. The chain's CDR3 is CASRAGVNWAGNTIYF. The CDR3 bases are TGTGCCAGCAGAGCGGGGGTAAACTGGGCTGGAAACACCATATATTTT.

V is TRBV4-1 and J is TRBJ2-7; D is unclear. Trimming took 2 bases from V and 7 from J, leaving 21 bases between them. There are 16 residues in the CDR3. CDR1 is MGHRA, CDR2 YSYEKL, per germline. The CDR3 loop reads CASSQTTRDPPTEQYF. CDR3 sequence (DNA): TGCGCCAGCAGCCAAACCACCCGAGACCCACCAACAGAGCAGTACTTC.

The chain joins TRBV15 to TRBJ1-2; TRBD1 is a possible D gene (6 bases). Trimming left V 5 bases short and J 3 bases short, with 10 bases between. CDR3 length: 13 residues. CDR1 is LNHNV and CDR2 is YYDKDF in the germline V gene (reference sequence). The CDR3 DNA is TGTGCCACCAGCCGGGACACAGACTATGGCTACACCTTC. It translates to CATSRDTDYGYTF.

The chain carries TRBV5-1 and TRBJ2-5, with 10 bases aligning to TRBD1. Germline V gene sequence: CDR1 SGHRS, CDR2 YFSETQ. The CDR3 spans 14 residues. V dropped 3 bases and J dropped 5; count of bases not matched to a gene: 4. The CDR3 DNA sequence: TGCGCCAGCAGCTCAAAGACAGGGGGCGAGACCCAGTACTTC. This gives the protein CASSSKTGGETQYF.

This clone was seen a few times. CDR3 in DNA: TGTGCCAGTAGTCGGCTAAATTCACCCCTCCACTTT. Translating gives CASSRLNSPLHF. The genes are TRBV19 and TRBJ1-6, with unresolved D. V gave up 5 bases and J gave up 7 bases, with 6 bases separating them. Germline V gene sequence: CDR1 LNHDA, CDR2 SQIVND (reference sequence). The CDR3 sequence is 12 residues long.